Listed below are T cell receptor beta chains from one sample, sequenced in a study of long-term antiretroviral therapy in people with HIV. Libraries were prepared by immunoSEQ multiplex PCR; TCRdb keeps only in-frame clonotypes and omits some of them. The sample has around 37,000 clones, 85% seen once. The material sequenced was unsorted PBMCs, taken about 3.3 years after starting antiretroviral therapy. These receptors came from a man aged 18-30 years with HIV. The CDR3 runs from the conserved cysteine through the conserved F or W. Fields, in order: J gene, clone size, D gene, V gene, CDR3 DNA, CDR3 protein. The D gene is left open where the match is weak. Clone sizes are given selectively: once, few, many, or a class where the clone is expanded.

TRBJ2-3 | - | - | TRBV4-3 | TGCGCCAGCAGCCAAGTCCGGGGTGGCGGGCCAGATACGCAGTATTTT | CASSQVRGGGPDTQYF
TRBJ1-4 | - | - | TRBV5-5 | TGTGCCAGCAGTCTCTCGGGACTTGAGGAAAAACTGTTTTTT | CASSLSGLEEKLFF
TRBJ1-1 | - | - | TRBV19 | TGTGCCAGTAGTATAAACAGAGAAGGTGAAGCTTTCTTT | CASSINREGEAFF
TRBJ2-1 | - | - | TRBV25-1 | TGTGCCAGCAGCCTCAGAGGGGATTCTTCCTACAATGAGCAGTTCTTC | CASSLRGDSSYNEQFF
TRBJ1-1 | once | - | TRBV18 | TGTGCCAGCTCACTCGTAGGGGACACTGAAGCTTTCTTT | CASSLVGDTEAFF
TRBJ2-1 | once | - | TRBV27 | TGTGCCAGCAGTTTAACGACAGGCTCCTACAATGAGCAGTTCTTC | CASSLTTGSYNEQFF
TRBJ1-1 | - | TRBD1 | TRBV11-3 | TGTGCCAGCAGCACGGGACAGGCGGACACTGAAGCTTTCTTT | CASSTGQADTEAFF
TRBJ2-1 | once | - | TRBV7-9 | TGTGCCAGCAGCTTATCCCTAGACAATGAGCAGTTCTTC | CASSLSLDNEQFF
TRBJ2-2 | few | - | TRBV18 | TGTGCCAGCTCACCGGCGAGACAGAACACCGGGGAGCTGTTTTTT | CASSPARQNTGELFF
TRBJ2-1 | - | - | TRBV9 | TGTGCCAGCAGCGTAGATAGCGAGGCCTACAATGAGCAGTTCTTC | CASSVDSEAYNEQFF
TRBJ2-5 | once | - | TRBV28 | TGTGCCAGCAGTTTTGTCCCTCTAAATGTCCAAGAGACCCAGTACTTC | CASSFVPLNVQETQYF
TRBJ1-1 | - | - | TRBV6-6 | TGTGCCAGCAGTTACTCGACGAGTGTTGAAGCTTTCTTT | CASSYSTSVEAFF
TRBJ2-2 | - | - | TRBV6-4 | TGTGCCAGCAGTGAAGTAATCAGGACACCCCAGAACACCGGGGAGCTGTTTTTT | CASSEVIRTPQNTGELFF
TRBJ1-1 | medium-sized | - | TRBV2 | TGTGCCAGCAGTGACCCACTCTTT | CASSDPLF
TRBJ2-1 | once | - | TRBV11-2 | TGTGCCAGCAGCTTCAGTCTTTACAATGAGCAGTTCTTC | CASSFSLYNEQFF
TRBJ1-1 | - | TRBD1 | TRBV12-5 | TGTGCTAGTGGTTTGTCCATGGACAGGGAAGCTTTCTTT | CASGLSMDREAFF
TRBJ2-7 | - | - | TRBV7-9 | TGTGCCAGCAGCTTCAGCTCCTACGAGCAGTACTTC | CASSFSSYEQYF
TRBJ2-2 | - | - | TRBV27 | TGTGCCAGCAGTTTTATGGGGGCAGGGGCCGGGGAGCTGTTTTTT | CASSFMGAGAGELFF
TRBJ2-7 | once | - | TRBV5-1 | TGCGCCAGCAGCTTGGGACAGGTCTACGAGCAGTACTTC | CASSLGQVYEQYF
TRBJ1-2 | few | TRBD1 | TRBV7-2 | TGTGCCAGCAGCCCGCTGACAGGGAGAGATGGCTACACCTTC | CASSPLTGRDGYTF
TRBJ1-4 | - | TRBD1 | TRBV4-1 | TGCGCCAGCAGCCAAGAGGGACAGGGGGAGTTGAATGAAAAACTGTTTTTT | CASSQEGQGELNEKLFF
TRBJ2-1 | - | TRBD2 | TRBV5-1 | TGCGCCAGCAGGTCGGCAGACCTACGGACTAGCGGGAGAGGCGAGCAGTTCTTC | CASRSADLRTSGRGEQFF
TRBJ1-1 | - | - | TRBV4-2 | TGTGCCAGCAGCCTGACGGTGAACACTGAAGCTTTCTTT | CASSLTVNTEAFF
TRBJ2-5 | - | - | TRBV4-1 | TGCGCCAGCAGCCAGAGGGCGGGGGCTGAGACCCAGTACTTC | CASSQRAGAETQYF
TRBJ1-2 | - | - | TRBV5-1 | TGCGCCAGCAGCTTAGGACATAACTATGGCTACACCTTC | CASSLGHNYGYTF
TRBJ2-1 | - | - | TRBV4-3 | TGCGCCAGCAGCCAAGATGCTAGTTTGGATGAGCAGTTCTTC | CASSQDASLDEQFF
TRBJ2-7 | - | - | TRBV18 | TGTGCCAGCTCACATGAAGGTGCCTACGAGCAGTACTTC | CASSHEGAYEQYF
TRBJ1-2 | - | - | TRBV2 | TGTGCCAGCAGTGAAGCGAGAGGATGGGGAGGGGGGACCCCTAACTATGGCTACACCTTC | CASSEARGWGGGTPNYGYTF
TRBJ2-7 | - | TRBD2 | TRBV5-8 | TGTGCCAGCAGCCCAGGCCCCGGGGGGTACGAGCAGTACTTC | CASSPGPGGYEQYF
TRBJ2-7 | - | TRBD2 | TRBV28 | TGTGCCAGCAGTTCCATTATATCCCCCGGGGGGGCGAGGTCCTACGAGCAGTACTTC | CASSSIISPGGARSYEQYF
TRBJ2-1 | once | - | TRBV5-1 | TGCGCCAGCAGCCCCTCCGTTGCGGAGCAGTTCTTC | CASSPSVAEQFF
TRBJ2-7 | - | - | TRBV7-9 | TGTGCCAGCAGACTGGGCCAAAGCTACGAGCAGTACTTC | CASRLGQSYEQYF
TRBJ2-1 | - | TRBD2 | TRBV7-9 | TGTGCCAGCAGCCCCCCTAGCGGACCCACCTACAATGAGCAGTTCTTC | CASSPPSGPTYNEQFF
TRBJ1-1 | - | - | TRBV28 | TGTGCCAGCAGTTTGGACTCACTAGAGGAGGCTTTCTTT | CASSLDSLEEAFF
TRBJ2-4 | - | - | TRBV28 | TGTGCCAGCAGTCTCCCCGGACAGAGAAACATTCAGTACTTC | CASSLPGQRNIQYF
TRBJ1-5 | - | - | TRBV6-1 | TGTGCCAGCAGTGAAGACCGAACTATGGGGCAGCCCCAGCATTTT | CASSEDRTMGQPQHF
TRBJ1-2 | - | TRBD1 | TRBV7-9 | TGTGCCAGCAGCCCGGCGGGACAGCGCGTAAACTATGGCTACACCTTC | CASSPAGQRVNYGYTF
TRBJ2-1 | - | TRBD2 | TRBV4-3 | TGCGCCAGCAGCCAAATTTCGGGAGGGGGCAATGAGCAGTTCTTC | CASSQISGGGNEQFF
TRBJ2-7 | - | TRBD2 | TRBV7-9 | TGTGCCAGCAGCTTAGGTAGCGGGGAGTCCTACGAGCAGTACTTC | CASSLGSGESYEQYF
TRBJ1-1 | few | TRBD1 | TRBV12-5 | TGTGCTAGTGGTTTACTTCGGACAGGGAACGTTGAAGCTTTCTTT | CASGLLRTGNVEAFF